This TCR beta chain was identified in a study of PD-1 blockade in classical Hodgkin lymphoma. In every patient, relapse followed autologous stem cell transplantation, while exposure to brentuximab vedotin differed. This CDR3 has 15 residues. V trimming: 4 bases; J trimming: 9 bases; junction bases outside the gene matches: 9. CDR1 is SGHRS and CDR2 is YFSETQ in the germline V gene. Using immunoSEQ multiplex PCR, the repertoire was profiled, and TCRdb retains in-frame clones only, with some absent. Among tens of thousands of clones listed, approximately 66% were seen once. The table lists this clone with a count of one.

The chain uses TRBV5-1 and TRBJ2-1, with 11 bases fitting TRBD2. The sequences come from peripheral blood mononuclear cells (PBMCs), collected before the second cycle of nivolumab. This TCR was sampled from a human donor with classical Hodgkin lymphoma. The DNA of the CDR3 is TGCGCCAGCAGCCCGGGAGGACTAGCGGGTACTGAGCAGTTCTTC. Its translation is CASSPGGLAGTEQFF.